The entry that follows covers one T cell receptor beta chain sequence. Its target antigen remains unknown. The record has no base qualities; no much larger clone is one base away. The CDR3 has 17 amino acids, counting the end cysteine and phenylalanine. The retained sequence is limited to the CDR3, 51 bases, with the frame set at the first base. The junction shows trimming of 6 bases on V and 1 base on J, plus 19 bases between the germline ends. CDR1 and CDR2 were assigned from the germline V gene as MRHNA and SNTAGT. The data were obtained in a study of cytomegalovirus exposure and HLA in healthy donors (dated by TCRdb to 2016 to 2017). At the level of the whole study: An earlier analysis of roughly 630 of the donors reported about 250 Gb of sequence data and around 120 million unique TCR beta sequences from about 180 million T cells. Approximately 330 gigabases of sequencing data and approximately 92 million unique TCR sequences made up an early release that covered approximately 620 HLA-typed donors. Of the 300 to 400 genotyped donors, roughly 80% fell in the genetic ancestry cluster associated with self-reported Caucasian donors. The study aimed to test whether cataloging public T cell receptors could reveal signatures of past pathogen exposure. The study used immunosequencing to profile the T cell repertoires of several hundred subjects and linked those repertoires to cytomegalovirus serostatus. A separate validation cohort of approximately 120 different subjects was used in addition to the roughly 720-subject first cohort. The study combined high-throughput TCR immunosequencing, statistical association of individual TCRs with disease status, and machine learning to predict cytomegalovirus infection status. A later analysis re-analyzed previously published TCR beta repertoires from 660 or so donors and added high-resolution HLA genotyping to study TCR occurrence patterns. Rather than using new phenotypic data, the later analysis identified candidate immune exposures from TCR beta sequences and from how often those sequences occurred across donors. In an earlier analysis of several hundred of the donors, high-throughput TCR beta sequencing was used to judge whether each TCR beta V gene segment behaved as functional or pseudogenic. Donor age, sex, ethnicity and CMV serostatus were collected together with the repertoire data. In a later genetic analysis, genome-wide SNP genotypes for 398 of the 666 donors were used, and that subset was treated as a discovery cohort. All discovery cohort repertoires had been generated using a single sequencing platform. Both class I and class II loci were covered by HLA typing, at four-digit resolution. Typing coverage varied by locus: roughly 629-630 donors for A, B, C, DRB1 and DQB1; approximately 500 for DQA1; 606 for DPA1; 400 to 480 for DPB1. Roughly five DR-DQ haplotypes were treated as single units for association and clustering because of strong linkage in the cohort. Among roughly 400 genotyped donors of the cohort, an average of approximately 230,000 unique TCR beta nucleotide sequences were sequenced per donor, about a sixth of them non-productive.

In total, 666 healthy bone marrow donors made up the cohort. Cohort members were all nominally healthy when sampled, although unrecorded immune exposures were likely present. The donor tested CMV seronegative and was one of the 352 seronegative cohort members. Every donor gave a peripheral blood sample, and the peripheral blood mononuclear cells from that sample were used for TCR beta sequencing. The Qiagen DNeasy Blood Extraction Kit was used to extract genomic DNA from the blood cell samples. The investigation overall reported the following: Because HLA typing was unavailable for some donors at each locus, only the typed subset was used in association tests. According to a later analysis, most CMV-associated TCR beta chains appeared to be HLA-restricted, and the HLA associations seemed to be driven largely by CMV exposure. In a later analysis, the rate of TCR association differed among HLA loci, with DRB1 alleles having the most associated TCRs and HLA-C alleles having the fewest. When HLA alleles, especially DR and DQ, strongly co-occurred, TCR associations were difficult to assign to individual alleles. In a later genetic analysis, fewer N-insertions in productive TCRs were reported among donors in an Asian-associated ancestry cluster than the roughly 640-donor mean. Linkage disequilibrium might explain the correlated functional status among segregating V segments, but an unknown experimental factor could not be ruled out. A cluster of highly shared sequence variants was judged likely to represent a technical artifact of the sequencing pipeline. A later analysis associated around 16,000 TCR beta sequences with specific HLA alleles at a false discovery rate of 0.05. According to a later analysis, parvovirus B19, influenza, CMV and Epstein-Barr virus appeared linked to several top co-occurrence clusters. Across donors, most TCR sequences were observed very rarely, whereas some public TCRs were present in many individuals. The cohort was sequenced for TCR beta chains only, and without alpha or paired-chain data the features that could be detected were limited. A further reported finding was that TCR beta sequences accurately predicted the HLA-A and HLA-B alleles for most subjects in the first cohort. An earlier analysis of some 590 of the donors showed that most TCR beta V segments appeared in productive rearrangements either about 87% or about 30% of the time, which broadly matched IMGT annotations. Immune exposure information for the cohort was limited to CMV serostatus. A few of the identified cytomegalovirus-associated TCR beta chains were confirmed in vitro to be specific for cytomegalovirus antigens. It was suggested by the authors that the approach could potentially be generalized to other disease states and immunological phenotypes. In a later analysis, HLA-associated TCR beta chains showed more clonal expansion and lower generation probabilities than non-associated chains that were equally common. V-gene and J-gene trimming of TCR beta chains was associated with a missense DCLRE1C variant in a later genetic analysis, and the association was replicated in an independent cohort. In both the original and validation cohorts, the classifier was reported to diagnose cytomegalovirus status with high specificity and sensitivity. Some IMGT-functional V segments, including TRBV6-2 and TRBV6-3, could not be told apart with the 87-base-pair reads, so those segments were excluded. Because counts were too low, about 18 rarely observed V segments, including chromosome 9 orphons, were left out of the earlier analysis of 500 to 750 of the donors. The study listed 164 TCR beta chains as associated with cytomegalovirus. Presence/absence analyses assumed roughly uniform sequencing depth across donors, an assumption that may not hold.

Library generation was performed with the immunoSEQ multiplex PCR assay. The multiplex PCR relied on a mix of 60 forward primers for TCR Vbeta segments and 13 reverse primers for TCR Jbeta segments. Amplification of the CDR3 region of rearranged TCR beta genes was performed with a multiplex PCR assay on genomic DNA. On the Illumina HiSeq System, the amplified TCR beta libraries were sequenced as 87-base-pair reads. As for the original processing: A later analysis counted some 74 million unique TCR beta chains across the 550 to 700 repertoires, and around 12 million of these chains were shared by at least two donors. Raw reads were error-corrected and collapsed into unique sequences by a nearest-neighbor algorithm in which closely related sequences were merged to remove PCR and sequencing errors. V, D and J gene segments were assigned by aligning CDR3 sequences to IMGT reference sequences. For a sequence to be retained, a match of at least six nucleotides to both a V gene segment and a J gene segment was required. A rearrangement counted as productive if the CDR3 had no stop codons and remained in frame with V and J, and every other rearrangement counted as non-productive. Following IMGT convention, CDR3 was defined as the stretch from the second conserved V-encoded cysteine up to the conserved J-encoded phenylalanine. Sequences without an unambiguous match to a single V gene segment were excluded from the earlier analysis of 587 of the donors. In an earlier analysis of a few hundred of the donors, V segments were called functional above 56.7% productive rearrangements and were called segregating when the between-donor standard deviation exceeded 5%. A statistical classification framework was built to diagnose cytomegalovirus status from the catalog of TCR beta chain sequences. V and J gene assignment, in a later analysis, came from comparing TCR nucleotide sequences with IMGT/GENE-DB human TR gene sequences. In a later analysis, CDR3 sequences and most-parsimonious VDJ recombination scenarios were assigned using the TCRdist pipeline. A later analysis defined each TCR beta chain by its CDR3 amino acid sequence plus V-gene family, and excluded reads lacking a unique V-gene family. As a way to deal with suspected cross-contamination and a sequencing artifact, a later analysis dropped hundreds of nucleotide sequences that were highly shared and had low generation probability. A later analysis calculated a clonal expansion index for each public chain from normalized within-repertoire ranks of inferred template counts. In a later analysis, generation probabilities were computed using a VDJ recombination model fitted to out-of-frame rearrangements, and the results were checked against IGoR. In a later analysis, hypergeometric tests were used to score TCR-TCR, TCR-HLA and TCR-CMV co-occurrence, with a repertoire-size bias correction applied to TCR pairs. In a later analysis, false discovery rates were estimated by permuting HLA or CMV assignments 20 times. In a later analysis, co-occurring TCRs were grouped using DBSCAN, with TCRdist sequence similarity added in when clustering inside HLA-allele-positive subsets. Repertoires with fewer than 30,000 or more than 120,000 public chains were left out of co-occurrence clustering, as were four to six repertoires with anomalous nucleotide sharing. TCRdb limited this immuneACCESS table to in-frame rearrangements with V and J called. A share of clones is missing; checked studies link under half to unresolved V genes, and the rest is unexplained. For V, J and clone size, that table is used; D and trimming come from the DNA. This sample gives around 150,000 clones in total; roughly four fifths of them show up just once. The ten largest make up approximately 3.1% of the sample.

Sequencing input: PBMCs. The chain was built from TRBV6-4 and TRBJ2-1; perhaps TRBD2 is the D gene, with 5 bases matching. The receptor was derived from a woman in her thirties or forties in good health and CMV-seronegative. The nucleotide sequence is given as TGTGCCAGCAGGGCAGACGCCTCGGGGTGTTCCTACAATGAGCAGTTCTTC. Its protein is CASRADASGCSYNEQFF.